This is a list of T cell receptor beta chains from one sample in a study of T-cell reconstitution after alpha-beta-depleted transplantation in children. TCRdb re-called the PCR reads with MiXCR, one entry per CDR3 protein. There are about 640,000 distinct CDR3 sequences in the sample; approximately 15% occur only once, and 1.1% lies in the top ten. Sequenced here: PBMCs from the stem cell graft donor, sampled from the stem cell graft. The receptors stem from a human donor who donated a stem cell graft to a child with acute myeloid leukemia. CDR3s include the opening cysteine and the closing phenylalanine or tryptophan.

v_gene | CDR3aa
TRBV20-1 | CSARDQGKGSTEAFF
TRBV4-3 | CASSQRTSGGYNEQFF
TRBV30 | CAWMRYMNTEAFF
TRBV12-3/TRBV12-4 | CASRRTGGDSPLHF
TRBV12-2 | CASRPRTVSSYNSPLHF
TRBV28 | CASVDNLNTEAFF
TRBV29-1 | CSVEDGTSGGPLEQYF
TRBV27 | CASSFAGPNEQFF
TRBV20-1 | CSAQEGLNTEAFF
TRBV15 | CATIRAVTRWELGHNEQFF
TRBV5-5 | CASSSPRGDTQYF
TRBV29-1 | CSVVWVDYNEQFF
TRBV20-1 | CSARDVYYRSNTEAFF
TRBV20-1 | CSARDQRGNTDTQYF
TRBV20-1 | CSARNRGMEPQHF
TRBV5-1 | CASSLAPLGTYEQYF
TRBV29-1 | CSVEVGQGSTEAFF
TRBV20-1 | CCAREVSGVLVYNEQFF
TRBV7-3 | CASSSGLAGTGELFF
TRBV5-1 | CASSNLEEGPYNEQFF
TRBV4-3 | CASSQVLAVGYEQYF
TRBV20-1 | CSASNPTLAGSLGFGELFF
TRBV29-1 | CSVVSYTEAFF
TRBV20-1 | CSASGRANNEQFF
TRBV7-2 | CASSSTGTGELFF
TRBV11-2 | CASSQGRSVDGYTF
TRBV12-3/TRBV12-4 | CASSGTSGVSQETQYF
TRBV5-1 | CASSYRDSKLNTEAFF
TRBV12-3/TRBV12-4 | CASSHGTIAYEQFF
TRBV5-1 | CASSGQPNTEAFF
TRBV12-3/TRBV12-4 | CASSFGNGGGYTF
TRBV27 | CASSFRAASGANVLTF
TRBV30 | CAWSERENEQFF
TRBV25-1 | CASSEIGGQGTDTQYF
TRBV5-6 | CASTRSSSYNEQFF
TRBV7-6 | CASSPGTAWSTDTQYF
TRBV4-2 | CASSQDLASGGGTQYF
TRBV12-3/TRBV12-4 | CASSRGGGRNQPQHF
TRBV20-1 | CSARTGRGAGNTIYF
TRBV7-8 | CASSLGQWGTEAFF
TRBV5-1 | CASSTGLAGETQYF
TRBV6-5 | CASSFLGTYFYEQYF
TRBV20-1 | CSARGGTGGQPQHF
TRBV29-1 | CSVEVGARGLDEQYF
TRBV20-1 | CSASSGPLSYEQYF
TRBV20-1 | CSARQVRDTGELFF